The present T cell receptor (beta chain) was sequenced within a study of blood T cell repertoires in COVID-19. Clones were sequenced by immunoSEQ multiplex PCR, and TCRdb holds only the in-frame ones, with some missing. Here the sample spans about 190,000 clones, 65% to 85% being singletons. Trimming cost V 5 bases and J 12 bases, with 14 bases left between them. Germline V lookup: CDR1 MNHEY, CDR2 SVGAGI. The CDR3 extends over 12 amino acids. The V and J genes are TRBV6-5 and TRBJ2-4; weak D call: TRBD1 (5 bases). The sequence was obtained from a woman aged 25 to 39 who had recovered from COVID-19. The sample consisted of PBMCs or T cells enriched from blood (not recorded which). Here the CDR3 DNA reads TGTGCCAGCAGTCGTGGGGCAACCACTCAGTACTTC. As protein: CASSRGATTQYF.